Below are 4 T cell receptor beta chains sequenced from a single sample in a study of CD4 T cells in relation to SARS-CoV-2 and coronaviruses. Libraries were prepared by immunoSEQ multiplex PCR; TCRdb keeps only in-frame clonotypes and omits some of them. The data show 30,000 to 40,000 clones, around 77% seen once. These receptors lack a known antigen. Material: memory CD4+ T cells from PBMCs, cultured in vitro. The receptors originated from an adult with COVID-19.

This clone was counted between two and nine times. As DNA, the CDR3 is TGTGCCAGTAGTATGGGGACAAATGAAAAACTGTTTTTT. Protein: CASSMGTNEKLFF. V usage is TRBV19 and J usage is TRBJ1-4; tentatively, D is TRBD1 (6 bases). Germline loops: CDR1 LNHDA, CDR2 SQIVND (reference sequence). This CDR3 is built from 13 residues. Trimming stripped 3 bases from V and 5 bases from J, with 7 bases between.

The CDR3 loop reads CASSYGGTSGSSYEQYF. In nucleotides, the CDR3 is TGTGCCAGCAGTTATGGTGGGACTAGCGGCTCATCCTACGAGCAGTACTTC. The chain recombines TRBV6-2 or TRBV6-3 with TRBJ2-7; 11 bases are shared with TRBD2. The germline V gene has CDR1 MNHEY and CDR2 SVGEGT. The length of the CDR3 is 17 residues. V lost 3 bases, J lost 1 base, and 8 bases stayed unmatched.

The CDR3 protein is CASSFTGTKNQPQHF. The CDR3, as DNA: TGTGCCAGCAGTTTTACCGGGACAAAGAATCAGCCCCAGCATTTT. V usage is TRBV28 and J usage is TRBJ1-5; weak D call: TRBD1 (6 bases). The V end was cut by 3 bases, the J end by 4 bases, with 13 bases between. CDR1 and CDR2 from the germline V gene are MDHEN and SYDVKM. CDR3 size: 15 residues.

This chain links TRBV5-3 with TRBJ1-2; D unclear. TRBV5-3 is recorded as an ORF, its role being uncertain. The CDR3 has 10 amino acids. The germline V and J ends were trimmed by 0 bases and 8 bases, with 2 bases remaining between them. CDR3 DNA: TGTGCCAGAAGCTTGGTCGGCTACACCTTC. It is translated as CARSLVGYTF.